This T cell receptor (beta chain) comes out of a study of blood T cell repertoires in COVID-19. Study as a whole: Samples came from the United States, Italy and Spain, spanning acute and convalescent COVID-19. The cDNA or gDNA used as material had been derived from T cells, B-cell-depleted T cells, or PBMCs.

Patients in Seattle were enrolled during active infection, then followed longitudinally. In the authors' methods: Reference gene primers were amplified, and this amplification served to estimate nucleated cell counts. Using immunoSEQ multiplex PCR, the repertoire was profiled, and TCRdb retains in-frame clones only, with some absent. V and J calls and clone size are given by that table; D and trimming were obtained from the DNA. This table has more than 80,000 clones, 80% to 95% appearing once. The TCR was taken from a man aged 18 to 30 with COVID-19, enrolled during active disease. Input material: peripheral blood.

The CDR3 region is CASSRRGSGANVLTF. In nucleotides, the CDR3 is TGTGCCAGCTCTCGACGAGGGTCTGGGGCCAACGTCCTGACTTTC. The chain joins TRBV18 to TRBJ2-6; D is perhaps TRBD2 (5 bases). Germline CDR1 reads KGHSH; CDR2 reads LQKENI. This CDR3 region has 15 residues. V was pared by 6 bases and J by 1 base, with 10 bases between.